A single sample gave rise to the 29 T cell receptor beta chains below, sequenced in a study of spatial heterogeneity in lung cancer. Described time point: sample taken at primary tumor resection. Whole RNA was taken from tumor, nontumor lung or frozen PBMC; it was then sequenced unsorted. Each CDR3 protein is one row after TCRdb ran MiXCR on the 5' RACE reads. This sample yields about 82,000 distinct CDR3 sequences, of which 10% to 15% are seen a single time; roughly 4.5% belongs to the top ten. The material sequenced was PBMCs, taken at surgery. Receptors originate from a male donor with early-stage non-small cell lung cancer.

CDR3 amino acids: CASSFGGNEKLFF. The CDR3 nucleotides read TGTGCCAGCAGCTTCGGGGGAAATGAAAAACTGTTTTTT. The rearrangement links TRBV5-4 to TRBJ1-4; possibly TRBD1 for D (5 bases). The CDR3 consists of 13 residues. The V and J ends lost 2 bases and 5 bases respectively, with 7 bases between them. Germline loops: CDR1 SGHNT, CDR2 YYREEE (reference sequence).

The V and J genes are TRBV5-4 and TRBJ1-2; 8 bases align to TRBD1. The germline V gene encodes CDR1 SGHNT and CDR2 YYREEE (reference sequence). V lost 1 base, J lost 8 bases, and 10 bases stayed unmatched. The CDR3 runs 15 residues. CDR3 nucleotide sequence: TGTGCCAGCAGCTTGATTGGCCAGGGGGCGCAGGGCTACACCTTC. Encoded protein: CASSLIGQGAQGYTF. The variable domain in full, completed from reference TRBV5-4 and TRBJ1-2, reads ETGVTQSPTHLIKTRGQQVTLRCSSQSGHNTVSWYQQALGQGPQFIFQYYREEENGRGNFPPRFSGLQFPNYSSELNVNALELDDSALYLCASSLIGQGAQGYTFGSGTRLTVV.

This clonotype occurred many times. J is TRBJ1-1 and V is TRBV29-1; 10 nucleotides line up with TRBD1. Germline V gene sequence: CDR1 SQVTM, CDR2 ANQGSEA. V lost 6 bases to trimming and J lost 5 bases; unmatched junction nucleotides: 6. The CDR3 length is 13 residues. The CDR3 protein is CSVKTGGATEAFF. CDR3 DNA sequence: TGCAGCGTCAAGACAGGGGGCGCGACTGAAGCTTTCTTT.

The chain is built from TRBV3-1 and TRBJ1-4, with D unclear. Between the trimmed V and J ends, which lost 2 bases and 8 bases, there was a span of 6 bases. The CDR3 contains 12 residues. Germline lookup yields CDR1 LGHDT and CDR2 YNNKEL (reference sequence). The chain's CDR3 is CASSQIGEKLFF. In DNA, the CDR3 is TGTGCCAGCAGCCAAATAGGGGAAAAACTGTTTTTT.

This clonotype is categorized as medium-sized (0.01 to 0.1%). This rearrangement joins TRBV5-1 to TRBJ2-5; D is tentatively TRBD1 or TRBD2 (5 bases each). In germline, CDR1 is SGHRS, CDR2 YFSETQ. Between the trimmed V and J ends, which lost 4 bases and 4 bases, there was a span of 17 bases. This CDR3 contains 15 residues. This CDR3 is CASSPGDPLGETQYF. The CDR3 DNA reads as TGCGCCAGCAGCCCTGGGGACCCTTTGGGAGAGACCCAGTACTTC.

This chain links TRBV5-1 with TRBJ2-1; 12 nucleotides line up with TRBD2. Unmatched junction bases numbered 10, after V lost 4 bases and J lost 5 bases. CDR1 SGHRS and CDR2 YFSETQ come from the germline V gene. The CDR3 runs 17 residues. The CDR3 DNA sequence: TGCGCCAGCAGCCCCCGGGCGGCTAGCGGGAGGGACAATGAGCAGTTCTTC. Amino acid sequence: CASSPRAASGRDNEQFF.

This clonotype was observed a few times. CDR3 bases: TGTGCCAGCAGCTCAAGACAGGGAGCGAACACCGGGGAGCTGTTTTTT. Translating gives CASSSRQGANTGELFF. V is TRBV7-7 and J is TRBJ2-2; 7 bases map to TRBD1. Germline V gene sequence: CDR1 SSHAT, CDR2 FNYEAQ (reference sequence). Trimming at V came to 4 bases and at J to 0 bases, leaving 5 bases not matched to a gene. This CDR3 is built from 16 residues.

This clonotype was observed a few times. The gene calls are TRBV20-1 and TRBJ2-1, with 7 bases identical to TRBD1. This CDR3 comprises 13 residues. Germline CDR1 DFQATT, CDR2 SNEGSKA (reference sequence). Trimming cost V 6 bases and J 8 bases; bases outside gene matches: 10. CDR3 nucleotide sequence: TGCAGTGCCCATCGACAGGGAGTCTATGAGCAGTTCTTC. Encoded protein: CSAHRQGVYEQFF.

J is TRBJ2-5 and V is TRBV7-9; 7 bases are a match to TRBD2. Trimming removed 4 bases from V and 1 base from J; junction bases left unmatched: 6. This CDR3 region has 15 residues. The germline V gene encodes CDR1 SEHNR and CDR2 FQNEAQ (reference sequence). For the CDR3, the DNA is TGTGCCAGCAGCTCCGCTCTAGCGGCCCAAGAGACCCAGTACTTC. This gives the protein CASSSALAAQETQYF.

This clonotype was counted between two and nine times. CDR3 nucleotide sequence: TGTGCCTGGAGCTTAGCGTGGGCTGGGTCACCCCTCCACTTT. This sequence encodes CAWSLAWAGSPLHF. V usage is TRBV30 and J usage is TRBJ1-6; D unclear. This CDR3 is built from 14 residues. Germline assignment: CDR1 GTSNPN and CDR2 SVGIG (reference sequence). The V and J ends lost 3 bases and 10 bases respectively, with 16 bases between them.

This clonotype has more than one count but fewer than ten. The chain has TRBV29-1 and TRBJ1-1; no firm D call. V lost 4 bases, J lost 1 base, and 10 bases lay in between. Looked up from germline, CDR1 is SQVTM and CDR2 is ANQGSEA. The CDR3 totals 13 residues. DNA for the CDR3: TGCAGCGTTGTTGGTGAGGGGAACACTGAAGCTTTCTTT. Protein sequence: CSVVGEGNTEAFF.

V usage is TRBV29-1 and J usage is TRBJ2-7; no definite D call. Trimming cost V 1 base and J 7 bases, with 8 bases left between them. Germline V gene sequence: CDR1 SQVTM, CDR2 ANQGSEA. This CDR3 contains 11 residues. CDR3 residues: CSVEAHTEQYF. CDR3 nucleotides: TGCAGCGTTGAAGCCCATACGGAGCAGTACTTC.

The chain carries TRBV15 and TRBJ2-7; 7 nucleotides agree with TRBD2. The CDR3 has 15 residues. The germline V gene has CDR1 LNHNV and CDR2 YYDKDF (reference sequence). Trimming took 0 bases from V and 4 from J; bases not matched to a gene: 6. The CDR3 loop reads CATSRDGTSVYEQYF. The CDR3, as DNA: TGTGCCACCAGCAGAGATGGAACTAGCGTTTACGAGCAGTACTTC.

The J gene is TRBJ2-2, the V gene TRBV5-1; D unresolved. CDR1 SGHRS and CDR2 YFSETQ come from the germline V gene. V was trimmed by 2 bases and J by 9 bases, leaving 11 bases between them. There are 13 residues in the CDR3. The CDR3 region has the DNA TGCGCCAGCAGCTTATATGGGAACAGGGAGCTGTTTTTT. Translation: CASSLYGNRELFF.

The CDR3 loop is CASSSGTGNYEQYF. The CDR3 nucleotides read TGTGCCAGCAGCTCCGGGACAGGGAACTACGAGCAGTACTTC. The chain recombines TRBV6-1 with TRBJ2-7, with 9 positions matching TRBD1. Germline V lookup: CDR1 MNHNS, CDR2 SASEGT. J lost 3 bases, V lost 6 bases, and 6 bases had no gene match. CDR3 size: 14 residues.

CDR3 residues: CASSLVGGDNGYTF. CDR3 DNA: TGCGCCAGCAGCTTGGTGGGAGGGGATAATGGCTACACCTTC. The J gene is TRBJ1-2, the V gene TRBV5-1; D perhaps matches TRBD1 (5 bases). The germline V and J ends were trimmed by 0 bases and 6 bases, with 12 bases remaining between them. The CDR3 is made up of 14 amino acids. CDR1 SGHRS and CDR2 YFSETQ come from the germline V gene.

This clonotype has a single count. This chain joins TRBV12-3 or TRBV12-4 and TRBJ2-3; perhaps D is TRBD1 or TRBD2 (5 bases each). V dropped 8 bases and J dropped 2 bases, with 17 bases sitting between them. This CDR3 comprises 15 residues. CDR3 region: CASLRRGTYTDTQYF. The CDR3 DNA reads TGTGCCAGCCTCAGACGGGGCACTTACACAGATACGCAGTATTTT.

V usage is TRBV12-3 or TRBV12-4 and J usage is TRBJ1-5, with D perhaps matching TRBD1 (6 bases). This CDR3 spans 16 amino acids. V was clipped by 3 bases and J by 5 bases, with 17 bases between them. CDR3 DNA: TGTGCCAGCAGTTTTTCCCTCCGAGGGGGGGATCAGCCCCAGCATTTT. As protein: CASSFSLRGGDQPQHF.

This chain uses TRBV7-2 with TRBJ2-5, with 10 bases that match TRBD2. V shed 4 bases and J 3 bases; nucleotides not matched to a gene: 5. The germline CDR1 and CDR2 sequences are SGHTA and FQGNSA. There are 15 residues in the CDR3. This chain's CDR3 is CASSYRTSGKETQYF. The CDR3 DNA reads TGTGCCAGCAGCTACCGGACTAGCGGAAAAGAGACCCAGTACTTC.

This clonotype has just a few counts. The chain combines TRBV20-1 with TRBJ2-1; a possible D gene is TRBD2 (5 bases). The germline gives CDR1 DFQATT, CDR2 SNEGSKA (reference sequence). The V gene lost 1 base and the J gene lost 7 bases, with 5 bases spanning the gap. CDR3 size: 11 residues. CDR3 DNA sequence: TGCAGTGCTAGAGGGAGGAATGAGCAGTTCTTC. This translates into CSARGRNEQFF.

This clonotype was recorded a few times. This chain uses TRBV28 with TRBJ2-5; 9 bases map to TRBD1. Germline loops: CDR1 MDHEN, CDR2 SYDVKM. The V segment lost 3 bases and the J segment 5 bases; nucleotides outside the gene matches: 10. CDR3 length: 16 residues. CDR3 coding DNA: TGTGCCAGCAGTTTCGGTTGGGGGACAGGGAGGGAGACCCAGTACTTC. Amino acid sequence: CASSFGWGTGRETQYF.

This sequence joins TRBV6-4 and TRBJ2-2; 7 positions match TRBD2. This CDR3 is 15 amino acids long. Germline V gene sequence: CDR1 MRHNA, CDR2 SNTAGT. The J segment lost 0 bases and the V segment lost 7 bases, leaving 5 bases of the junction unmatched. The CDR3 sequence is CASTLSGANTGELFF. The CDR3 nucleotides read TGTGCCAGCACCCTGAGCGGGGCGAACACCGGGGAGCTGTTTTTT.

This clonotype was detected a few times. CDR3 residues: CSASLKTSTDTQYF. Written as DNA, the CDR3 is TGCAGTGCTAGCCTTAAAACGAGCACAGATACGCAGTATTTT. The chain has TRBV20-1 and TRBJ2-3, with D hard to call. The CDR3 has 14 residues. Trimming pared 3 bases from V and 0 bases from J, leaving 10 bases between. The germline V gene encodes CDR1 DFQATT and CDR2 SNEGSKA (reference sequence).

The genes are TRBV12-5 and TRBJ2-5, with a possible D match to TRBD2 (6 bases). This CDR3 is built from 14 residues. V gave up 1 base and J gave up 3 bases, with 9 bases separating them. Per germline, CDR1 LGHNT and CDR2 FRNRAP. CDR3 in DNA: TGTGCTAGTGGTTTGGGACTAGGTGAAGAGACCCAGTACTTC. As protein: CASGLGLGEETQYF.

The CDR3 DNA reads TGCGCCAGCAGCTTGGTTCCGCGCAAAGAGCAGTTCTTC. This encodes CASSLVPRKEQFF. The rearrangement links TRBV5-1 to TRBJ2-1; D not resolved. Germline V CDR1 and CDR2: SGHRS, YFSETQ. Trimming cost V 0 bases and J 10 bases, with 11 bases left between them. The CDR3 consists of 13 residues.

The V call is TRBV5-1, the J call TRBJ2-3; possibly TRBD2 for D (6 bases). Germline CDR1 and CDR2: SGHRS and YFSETQ. Trimming took 3 bases from V and 3 from J, leaving 11 bases between them. This CDR3 comprises 14 residues. Here the CDR3 DNA reads TGCGCCAGCAGCTCCGGGGGTTTGACAGATACGCAGTATTTT. Translation: CASSSGGLTDTQYF. Using reference TRBV5-1 and TRBJ2-3 for the parts outside the CDR3, the full variable domain is KAGVTQTPRYLIKTRGQQVTLSCSPISGHRSVSWYQQTPGQGLQFLFEYFSETQRNKGNFPGRFSGRQFSNSRSEMNVSTLELGDSALYLCASSSGGLTDTQYFGPGTRLTVL.

This clonotype was observed a few times. V and J are TRBV6-1 and TRBJ2-2; D call uncertain. The germline gives CDR1 MNHNS, CDR2 SASEGT. The CDR3 has 15 residues. V lost 7 bases and J lost 2, with 14 bases in between. The CDR3 DNA sequence: TGTGCCAGCAAGGTCCGTCAATCCAACACCGGGGAGCTGTTTTTT. This sequence encodes CASKVRQSNTGELFF.

J is TRBJ2-3 and V is TRBV6-1; D might be TRBD2 (6 bases). This CDR3 region has 14 residues. The germline gives CDR1 MNHNS, CDR2 SASEGT. With 3 bases removed from V and 4 bases from J, the gap between germline ends came to 11 bases. The CDR3 DNA follows: TGTGCCAGCAGTGAGCCCTGGAGGGCAGATACGCAGTATTTT. This gives the protein CASSEPWRADTQYF.

The genes are TRBV29-1 and TRBJ2-1; TRBD1 aligns across 7 bases. Germline CDR1 reads SQVTM; CDR2 reads ANQGSEA. The length of the CDR3 is 15 residues. The J segment lost 6 bases and the V segment lost 1 base, leaving 9 bases of the junction unmatched. CDR3 DNA sequence: TGCAGCGTTGAAGTGGACACCGGGACAGTCAATGAGCAGTTCTTC. As protein: CSVEVDTGTVNEQFF.